This T cell receptor (beta chain) was recorded in a study of shared clonotypes between healthy human individuals. Nashville, Tennessee was home to all donors, who were Caucasian adults. V was shortened by 0 bases and J by 1 base, with 5 bases between the two germline ends. The CDR3 totals 14 residues. Germline V gene sequence: CDR1 LGHNA, CDR2 YNFKEQ. TCRdb's copy holds only in-frame clones and misses some; the assay was immunoSEQ multiplex PCR. The data hold 2 million to 3 million clones, with roughly nine tenths observed a single time. The TCR was taken from a man between 18 and 29 years old in good health. The sequencing input was naive CD4+ T cells sorted from blood. The subset here: CD45RA+ positively selected. The rearrangement joins TRBV4-2 to TRBJ2-3; D call uncertain. In nucleotides, the CDR3 is TGTGCCAGCAGCCAAGAAGGCCGCACAGATACGCAGTATTTT. Translated: CASSQEGRTDTQYF.